The next 4 T cell receptor beta chains were all read from a single sample in a study of cytomegalovirus exposure and HLA in healthy donors. The study ran its PCR with 60 Vbeta and 13 Jbeta primers. Profiled with immunoSEQ multiplex PCR; TCRdb holds only in-frame clones, not every one. This sample has under 150,000 clones; around 81% occur once, and the top ten carry approximately 6.2%. Sequenced sample: PBMCs. Receptors were obtained from a man aged 40-49 years in good health and CMV-seropositive.

The chain employs TRBV5-1 and TRBJ2-2; 9 bases align to TRBD1. The V gene end was trimmed by 4 bases and the J gene end by 3 bases; junction bases not matched to a gene: 7. The CDR3 covers 16 residues. CDR1 is SGHRS and CDR2 is YFSETQ in the germline V gene. The CDR3 coding sequence is TGCGCCAGCAGCCGTATAGGGACAGGGCACACCGGGGAGCTGTTTTTT. Its translation is CASSRIGTGHTGELFF.

V gene TRBV15 combines with J gene TRBJ2-7, with TRBD1 matching over 10 bases. The junction had 1 base not matched to a gene; V was cut back by 3 bases and J by 5 bases. There are 13 residues in the CDR3. Germline loops: CDR1 LNHNV, CDR2 YYDKDF (reference sequence). The CDR3 DNA follows: TGTGCCACCAGCAGGGGACAGGGGCACGAGCAGTACTTC. It translates to CATSRGQGHEQYF. The variable domain in full, completed from reference TRBV15 and TRBJ2-7, reads DAMVIQNPRYQVTQFGKPVTLSCSQTLNHNVMYWYQQKSSQAPKLLFHYYDKDFNNEADTPDNFQSRRPNTSFCFLDIRSPGLGDTAMYLCATSRGQGHEQYFGPGTRLTVT.

The chain links TRBV4-1 to TRBJ1-2; no reliable D call. V was pared by 0 bases and J by 3 bases, with 8 bases between. Germline values: CDR1 MGHRA, CDR2 YSYEKL. The CDR3 runs 14 residues. This CDR3 is CASSQDLIDYGYTF. DNA for the CDR3: TGCGCCAGCAGCCAAGATCTTATAGACTATGGCTACACCTTC.

The V gene is TRBV27, the J gene TRBJ2-7, with D perhaps matching TRBD2 (6 bases). Germline V gene sequence: CDR1 MNHEY, CDR2 SMNVEV (reference sequence). Deletions cut 0 bases from V and 6 bases from J, with 9 bases between. The CDR3 is 13 residues long. The CDR3 here is CASSLSGSREQYF. CDR3 nucleotide sequence: TGTGCCAGCAGTTTATCCGGGAGTCGCGAGCAGTACTTC.